A single TCR beta chain is shown here with its context. In the original analysis: Reference gene primers were amplified, and this amplification served to estimate nucleated cell counts. TCRdb keeps only in-frame clones here, not all; method: immunoSEQ multiplex PCR. V and J calls and clone size are copied from that table; D and trimming were computed from the DNA. The table lists roughly 350,000 clones, around nine tenths of them singletons. This record belongs to a study of blood T cell repertoires in COVID-19. At the level of the study: Sites across the United States, Italy and Spain contributed samples from acute and convalescent COVID-19. In each case, the material was cDNA or gDNA derived from T cells, B-cell-depleted T cells, or PBMCs.

Between the trimmed V and J ends, which lost 2 bases and 3 bases, there was a span of 10 bases. The CDR3 extends over 14 amino acids. Germline values: CDR1 SGHNT, CDR2 YENEEA. Sequenced: peripheral blood. The chain joins TRBV11-3 to TRBJ1-1; D is possibly TRBD1 (6 bases). The clonotype comes from a woman aged 45-65 years with active or convalescent COVID-19. CDR3 sequence: CASSLRGRDTEAFF. CDR3 nucleotides: TGTGCCAGCAGCTTAAGGGGGAGGGACACTGAAGCTTTCTTT.